The 9 T cell receptor beta chains below were found in one sample sequenced in a study of cytomegalovirus exposure and HLA in healthy donors. It was with 60 Vbeta and 13 Jbeta primers that the PCR ran. Clones were sequenced by immunoSEQ multiplex PCR, and TCRdb holds only the in-frame ones, with some missing. The sample gives 90,000 to 140,000 clones, 80% of which show up once; 6.9% is in the top ten. The specimen was PBMCs. The receptors here all came from a man aged 25-40 years in good health and CMV-seropositive.

The V gene is TRBV19, the J gene TRBJ2-7; 16 nucleotides align to TRBD2. After removal of 5 bases from V and 3 bases from J, the junction contained 7 bases not matched to a gene. From germline, CDR1 is LNHDA and CDR2 SQIVND (reference sequence). This CDR3 has 17 amino acids. The CDR3 is CASSLSGTSGGVYEQYF. CDR3 nucleotides: TGTGCCAGTAGTCTGTCCGGGACTAGCGGGGGGGTCTACGAGCAGTACTTC.

V and J are TRBV28 and TRBJ1-2, with 10 nucleotides matching TRBD1. CDR3 length: 14 residues. The V gene end was trimmed by 6 bases and the J gene end by 11 bases; junction bases not matched to a gene: 12. Per the germline V gene, CDR1 is MDHEN and CDR2 is SYDVKM. The CDR3 loop reads CASSGFGTGESYTF. DNA of the CDR3: TGTGCCAGCAGCGGTTTCGGGACAGGGGAGAGTTACACCTTC.

This clone was seen a single time. The rearrangement uses TRBV30 and TRBJ1-1; the D gene is possibly TRBD1 (6 bases). Between the trimmed V and J ends, which lost 3 bases and 4 bases, there was a span of 9 bases. This CDR3 contains 12 residues. Germline V gene sequence: CDR1 GTSNPN, CDR2 SVGIG (reference sequence). CDR3 nucleotide sequence: TGTGCCTGGAGGCAGGGGAGCACTGAAGCTTTCTTT. Protein sequence: CAWRQGSTEAFF.

V is TRBV7-9 and J is TRBJ1-1, with D maybe TRBD1 (5 bases). Trimming removed 4 bases from V and 5 bases from J, with 14 bases in between. The germline CDR1 and CDR2 sequences are SEHNR and FQNEAQ (reference sequence). The CDR3 spans 14 residues. CDR3 sequence: CASSSIQVRTEAFF. The CDR3, as DNA: TGTGCCAGCAGCTCAATACAGGTCCGGACTGAAGCTTTCTTT.

This clone was observed a few times. This CDR3 reads CASSLSGRGEETQYF. Here the CDR3 DNA reads TGTGCCAGCAGCTTAAGCGGCAGGGGAGAAGAGACCCAGTACTTC. The V call is TRBV7-8, the J call TRBJ2-5; a weak D match, TRBD1 (6 bases). V was trimmed by 2 bases and J by 3 bases, leaving 13 bases between them. The germline CDR1 and CDR2 sequences are SGHVS and FQNEAQ. This CDR3 region has 15 residues.

This clone appeared a few times. The gene calls are TRBV5-5 and TRBJ1-5, with 8 bases fitting TRBD1. J lost 4 bases, V lost 4 bases, and 7 bases had no gene match. The CDR3 consists of 15 residues. Germline V gene lookup returns CDR1 SGHKS and CDR2 YYEKEE (reference sequence). The CDR3 is CASSLQTGANQPQHF. The CDR3 DNA is TGTGCCAGCAGCCTCCAGACAGGGGCTAATCAGCCCCAGCATTTT.

The sample holds one count of this clone. The chain couples TRBV27 to TRBJ2-3; the match to TRBD2 covers 7 bases. The CDR3 contains 14 residues. Looked up from germline, CDR1 is MNHEY and CDR2 is SMNVEV (reference sequence). After removal of 3 bases from V and 7 bases from J, the junction contained 7 bases not matched to a gene. The CDR3 loop reads CASSLTGGGYTQYF. As DNA, the CDR3 is TGTGCCAGCAGTTTGACGGGGGGTGGATATACGCAGTATTTT.

The chain carries TRBV6-5 and TRBJ1-1, with D unresolved. Germline V gene lookup returns CDR1 MNHEY and CDR2 SVGAGI. Trimming stripped 1 base from V and 1 base from J, with 4 bases between. The CDR3 is 13 amino acids. The DNA of the CDR3 is TGTGCCAGCAGTTACTTTAGGAACACTGAAGCTTTCTTT. It is translated as CASSYFRNTEAFF.

The chain combines TRBV11-2 with TRBJ1-1, with D perhaps matching TRBD1 (6 bases). There are 17 residues in the CDR3. Germline V lookup: CDR1 SGHAT, CDR2 FQNNGV. With 5 bases removed from V and 0 bases from J, the gap between germline ends came to 19 bases. CDR3 sequence: CASSPASGGPMNTEAFF. The CDR3 coding sequence is TGTGCCAGCAGCCCCGCGTCGGGGGGGCCCATGAACACTGAAGCTTTCTTT.